This T cell receptor (beta chain) appears in the sequencing data of a study of blood T cell repertoires in COVID-19. The assay was immunoSEQ multiplex PCR, and TCRdb's table has in-frame clones only and misses some. The sample carries 50,000 or so clones, about 88% recorded once. The source is a human donor with active COVID-19. The donor label of this sample is uncertain. The specimen was peripheral blood.

In DNA, the CDR3 is TGTGCCAGCAGCCAAGTGGCTAGCACAGATACGCAGTATTTT. Translated: CASSQVASTDTQYF. The rearrangement links TRBV14 to TRBJ2-3; no clear D gene. CDR1 is SGHDN, CDR2 FVKESK, per germline. The length of the CDR3 is 14 residues. V lost 1 base, J lost 0 bases, and 5 bases lay in between.